This is a list of T cell receptor beta chains from one sample in a study of CD8 T cells in Susac syndrome. In TCRdb, the immunoSEQ multiplex PCR reads were re-called with MiXCR into one record per CDR3 protein. The sample holds about 180,000 distinct CDR3 sequences, 85% to 95% seen once. The specimen sequenced was CD8+ T cells from PBMCs. The origin of the receptors is a human donor with multiple sclerosis. Each CDR3 is given with its conserved first and last residue.

v_call cdr3_aa
TRBV7-9 CASSLSEGNEQFF
TRBV7-9 CASRSTEYEQYF
TRBV20-1 CSAHSGANTGELFF
TRBV29-1 CSVELLGGGGEQYF
TRBV9 CASSVSTGGRYTEAFF
TRBV5-1 CASSSPEQGNTEAFF
TRBV18 CASSPALDQETQYF
TRBV12-5 CASATGGLNEQFF
TRBV19 CASSTPYGYTF
TRBV9 CASSVGTGPSDGYTF
TRBV29-1 CSVPGQGRNEQFF
TRBV9 CASSVGPGHTNTGELFF
TRBV11-1 CASSPRQILGEETKTVYEQYF
TRBV28 CASRDNRGDMAKNIQYF
TRBV9 CASSPTAVNTEAFF
TRBV4-1 CASSQVAITDTQYF
TRBV12-3/TRBV12-4 CASTPGGQGIIGEQFF
TRBV23-1 CASSQGNSGANVLTF
TRBV9 CASSDSTSGYSQETQYF
TRBV7-9 CASSLPRHEQYF
TRBV2 CASSDPHRLTLSTQYF
TRBV4-1 CASSQEGPEQYF
TRBV6-6 CASSYSDRSANYGYTF
TRBV7-9 CASTTTRLDLVTGANVLTF
TRBV13 CASSRQYDEQFF
TRBV20-1 CSALGPLDYGYTF
TRBV12-3/TRBV12-4 CASRIAGVEQYF
TRBV7-2 CASSLAGGPSGELFF
TRBV18 CASSPVYGTALNYGYTF
TRBV11-2 CASSLSRAGIVVF
TRBV20-1 CSAPIFTGGPEQYF
TRBV5-4 CASSLEGTEAFF
TRBV2 CASSELDERTEAFF
TRBV3-1 CASSQVDGLYEQFF
TRBV25-1 CASSEFSFQQFF
TRBV7-8 CASSYSSALNTGELFF
TRBV5-1 CASSFTVREGAVNLNTEAFF
TRBV5-1 CASSLEETGANYGYTF
TRBV7-9 CASSTMNTEAFF
TRBV14 CASSQARNYGYTF
TRBV7-9 CASSIGRAYGYTF
TRBV19 CASSRRKTQYF
TRBV3-1 CASSQEEGLAGVREQFF
TRBV4-2 CASSPPLGMNTEAFF
TRBV5-6 CASSIEQGVYGYTF
TRBV5-1 CASSPEESYEQYF
TRBV29-1 CSVEPRGAPYNEQFF
TRBV4-1 CASSQGDKPDYEQYF
TRBV11-1 CASRPGRSETQYF
TRBV5-1 CASSLGGVRKETQYF
TRBV20-1 CSARHLSYEQYF
TRBV5-1 CASSGGTGLTYEQYF
TRBV3-1 CASSQDVGTTGETQYF
TRBV28 CASSLAGGQNEQFF